The clone carrying this TCR beta chain has just a few counts. Its matching antigen is unknown. The CDR3 consists of 15 residues. Looked up from germline, CDR1 is SGDLS and CDR2 is YYNGEE. Trimming stripped 6 bases from V and 6 bases from J, with 22 bases between. From 5'RACE with constant-segment primers came TCR alpha and TCR beta cDNA libraries that carried sample barcodes and UMIs. Each CDR3 protein gets one entry after TCRdb re-called the 5' RACE reads with MiXCR. Of fewer than 550,000 distinct CDR3 sequences listed, roughly 20% are singletons. This record comes from a study of T-cell memory formation after mild COVID-19. Study observations and caveats: Pre-infection memory contained some responding clones, which suggested that cross-reactive memory had joined. Among clones peaking at day 37 in the second wave, SARS-CoV-2 specificity remained unconfirmed. Largely, contracting CD4+ clones fell within CM and EM, and contracting CD8+ clones within EMRA.

The source material was PBMCs or a T cell subset sorted from them (not recorded which). This sequence joins TRBV9 and TRBJ2-7; a possible D gene is TRBD1 (6 bases). The sequence derives from an adult woman who had mild COVID-19 (a few samples of this study predate the infection). Cell type and time point are not known. The CDR3: CASTTGQGPLVEQYF. In nucleotides, the CDR3 is TGTGCCAGCACTACTGGTCAGGGGCCTCTTGTCGAGCAGTACTTC.